The clone carrying this T cell receptor (beta chain) was detected many times. Its antigen is not known. The authors incorporated unique molecular identifiers into the TCR beta cDNA libraries. Roughly 470,000 cDNA molecules came from around 1 to 10 million T cells. In TCRdb, the PCR reads were re-called with MiXCR into one record per CDR3 protein. The table includes hundreds of thousands of distinct CDR3 sequences, roughly 27% detected once. The source of the sample is a study of post-analysis software for immune sequencing data. Study-wide background: Relapsing-remitting, secondary progressive and progressive-relapsing multiple sclerosis courses were included.

Germline V CDR1 and CDR2: SGHTA, FQGNSA. Trimming took off 2 bases at V and 5 bases at J, with 3 bases between the two ends. The CDR3 is 11 residues long. Study results and caveats: In patients, 4 to 6 TRBV segments were more frequent than in controls, with TRBV5-6, TRBV5-1 and TRBV20-1 among them.

This TCR came from a girl aged 5 to 17 with multiple sclerosis. The sample comprised blood. The V call is TRBV7-2, the J call TRBJ2-5; D gene unclear. CDR3 in DNA: TGTGCCAGCAGCTTATTCGAGACCCAGTACTTC. Its protein is CASSLFETQYF. The full variable domain, its missing parts supplied by reference TRBV7-2 and TRBJ2-5, is GAGVSQSPSNKVTEKGKDVELRCDPISGHTALYWYRQSLGQGLEFLIYFQGNSAPDKSGLPSDRFSAERTGGSVSTLTIQRTQQEDSAVYLCASSLFETQYFGPGTRLLVL.